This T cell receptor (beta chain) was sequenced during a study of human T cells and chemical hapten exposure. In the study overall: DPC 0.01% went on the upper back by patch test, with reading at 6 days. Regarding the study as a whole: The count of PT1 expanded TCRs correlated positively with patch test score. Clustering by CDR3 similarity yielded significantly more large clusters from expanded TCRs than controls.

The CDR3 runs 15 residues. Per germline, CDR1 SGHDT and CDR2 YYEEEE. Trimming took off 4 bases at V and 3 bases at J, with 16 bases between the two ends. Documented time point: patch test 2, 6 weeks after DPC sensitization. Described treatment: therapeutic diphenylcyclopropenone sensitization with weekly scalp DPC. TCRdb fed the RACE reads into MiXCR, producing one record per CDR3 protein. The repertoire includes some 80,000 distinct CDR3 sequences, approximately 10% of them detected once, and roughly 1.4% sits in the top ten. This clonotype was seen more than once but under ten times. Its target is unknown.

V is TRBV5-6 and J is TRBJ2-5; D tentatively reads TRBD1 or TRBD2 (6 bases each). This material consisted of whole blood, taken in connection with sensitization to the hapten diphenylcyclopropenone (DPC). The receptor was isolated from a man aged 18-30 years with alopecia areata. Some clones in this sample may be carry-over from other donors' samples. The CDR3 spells CASSLRQRGEETQYF. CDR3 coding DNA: TGTGCCAGCAGCCTTAGACAGAGGGGGGAAGAGACCCAGTACTTC.